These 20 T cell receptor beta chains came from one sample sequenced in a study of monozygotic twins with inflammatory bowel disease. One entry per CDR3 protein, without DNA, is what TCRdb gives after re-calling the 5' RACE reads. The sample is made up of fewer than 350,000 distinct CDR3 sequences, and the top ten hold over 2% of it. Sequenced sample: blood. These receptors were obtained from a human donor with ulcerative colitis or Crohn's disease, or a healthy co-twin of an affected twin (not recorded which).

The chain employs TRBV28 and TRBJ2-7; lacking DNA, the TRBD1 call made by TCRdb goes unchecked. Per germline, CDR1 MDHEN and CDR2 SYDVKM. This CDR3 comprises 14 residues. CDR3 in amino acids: CASTASGQDYEQYF.

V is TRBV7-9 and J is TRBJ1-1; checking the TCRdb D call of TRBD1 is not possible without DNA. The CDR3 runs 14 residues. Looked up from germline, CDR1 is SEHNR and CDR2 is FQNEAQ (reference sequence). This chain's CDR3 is CASSQRPLGAEAFF.

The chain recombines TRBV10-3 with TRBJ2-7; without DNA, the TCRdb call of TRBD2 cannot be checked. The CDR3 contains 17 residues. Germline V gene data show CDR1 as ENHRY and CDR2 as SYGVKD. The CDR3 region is CAIRAEGLADITYEQYF.

The CDR3: CASSQGRGSSYNEQFF. The chain is built from TRBV4-3 and TRBJ2-1; the D call of TRBD1 rests on TCRdb alone, since no DNA is present to check it. Per germline, CDR1 LGHNA and CDR2 YSLEER. This CDR3 contains 16 residues.

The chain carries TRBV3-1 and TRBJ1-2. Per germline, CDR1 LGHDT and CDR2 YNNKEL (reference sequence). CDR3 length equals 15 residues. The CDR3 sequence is CASSQDGSGTYGYTF.

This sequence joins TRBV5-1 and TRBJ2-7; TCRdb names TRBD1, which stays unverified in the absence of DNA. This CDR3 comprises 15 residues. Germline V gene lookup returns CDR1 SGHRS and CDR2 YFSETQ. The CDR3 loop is CASSLVFDRGYEQYF.

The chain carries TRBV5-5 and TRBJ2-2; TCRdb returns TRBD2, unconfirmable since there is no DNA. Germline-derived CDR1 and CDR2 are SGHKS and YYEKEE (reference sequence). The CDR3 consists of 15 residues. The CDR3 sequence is CASSFGGGNTGELFF.

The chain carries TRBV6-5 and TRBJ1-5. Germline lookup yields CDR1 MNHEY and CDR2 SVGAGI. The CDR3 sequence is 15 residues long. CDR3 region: CASSSRVIGNQPQHF.

Here the CDR3 reads CASSPWWGGGRNSPLHF. The chain carries TRBV27 and TRBJ1-6; TCRdb proposes TRBD1, but this gene call is untestable without DNA. The CDR3 runs to 17 residues. Per the germline V gene, CDR1 is MNHEY and CDR2 is SMNVEV (reference sequence).

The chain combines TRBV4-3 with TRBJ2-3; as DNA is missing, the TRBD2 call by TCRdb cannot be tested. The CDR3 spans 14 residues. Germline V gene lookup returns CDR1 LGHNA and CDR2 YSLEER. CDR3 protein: CASSLGRTSNTQYF.

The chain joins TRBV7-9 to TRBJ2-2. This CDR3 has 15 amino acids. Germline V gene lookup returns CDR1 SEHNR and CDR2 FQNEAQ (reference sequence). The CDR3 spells CASSLTETYTGELFF.

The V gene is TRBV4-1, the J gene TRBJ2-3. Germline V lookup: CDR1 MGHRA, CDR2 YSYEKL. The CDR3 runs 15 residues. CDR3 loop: CASSQVMGITDTQYF.

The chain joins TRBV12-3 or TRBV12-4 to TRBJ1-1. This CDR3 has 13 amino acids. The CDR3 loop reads CASRLMANTEAFF.

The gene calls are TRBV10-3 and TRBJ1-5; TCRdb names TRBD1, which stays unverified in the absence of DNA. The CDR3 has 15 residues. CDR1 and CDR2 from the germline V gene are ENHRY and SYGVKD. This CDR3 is CAISDRDRNNQPQHF.

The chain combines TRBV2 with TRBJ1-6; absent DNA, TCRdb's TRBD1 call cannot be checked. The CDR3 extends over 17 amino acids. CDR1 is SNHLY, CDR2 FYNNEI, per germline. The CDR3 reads CASNNRGLGSYNSPLHF.

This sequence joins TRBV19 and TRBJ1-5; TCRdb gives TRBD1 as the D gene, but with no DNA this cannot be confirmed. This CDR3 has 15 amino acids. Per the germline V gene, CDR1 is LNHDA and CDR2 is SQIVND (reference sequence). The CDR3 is CASSYPAGGSQPQHF.

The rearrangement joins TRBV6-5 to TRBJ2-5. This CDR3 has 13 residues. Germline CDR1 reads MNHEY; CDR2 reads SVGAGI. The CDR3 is CASSITVLETQYF.

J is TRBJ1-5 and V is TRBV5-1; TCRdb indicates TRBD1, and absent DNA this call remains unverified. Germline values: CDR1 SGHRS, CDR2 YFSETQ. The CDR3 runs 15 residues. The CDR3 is CASSLGEGGGQPQHF.

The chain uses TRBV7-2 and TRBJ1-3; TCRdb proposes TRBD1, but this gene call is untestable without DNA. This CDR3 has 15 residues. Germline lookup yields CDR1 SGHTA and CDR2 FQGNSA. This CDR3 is CASSPPGLAGNTIYF.

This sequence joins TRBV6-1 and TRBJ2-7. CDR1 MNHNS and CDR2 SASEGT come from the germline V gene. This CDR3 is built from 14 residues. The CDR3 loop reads CASRKDASPYEQYF.